Listed here are 24 T cell receptor beta chains from one sample, sequenced in a study of blood T cell repertoires in COVID-19. Clones were sequenced by immunoSEQ multiplex PCR, and TCRdb holds only the in-frame ones, with some missing. The data show some 49,000 clones, 85% to 95% seen once. What was sequenced was peripheral blood. The receptors derive from a man aged 55 to 69 with COVID-19, enrolled during active disease.

The chain has TRBV7-8 and TRBJ1-3, with D possibly being TRBD1 (6 bases). V lost 5 bases, J lost 0 bases, and 17 bases lay in between. In germline, CDR1 is SGHVS, CDR2 FQNEAQ. The CDR3 is made up of 17 amino acids. The CDR3 nucleotides read TGTGCCAGCAGCGCATACAGGGAAAGCTACTCTGGAAACACCATATATTTT. Its protein product is CASSAYRESYSGNTIYF.

This sequence joins TRBV11-2 and TRBJ1-3; D remains unclear. The length of the CDR3 is 12 residues. Trimming stripped 3 bases from V and 3 bases from J, with 3 bases between. Germline V lookup: CDR1 SGHAT, CDR2 FQNNGV. The CDR3 coding sequence is TGTGCCAGCAGCTTTAGTGGAAACACCATATATTTT. The encoded protein is CASSFSGNTIYF. Full variable domain (outside the CDR3, taken from reference TRBV11-2 and TRBJ1-3): EAGVAQSPRYKIIEKRQSVAFWCNPISGHATLYWYQQILGQGPKLLIQFQNNGVVDDSQLPKDRFSAERLKGVDSTLKIQPAKLEDSAVYLCASSFSGNTIYFGEGSWLTVV.

The CDR3 here is CASRGDRASYNEQFF. The DNA of the CDR3 is TGTGCCAGCAGAGGAGACAGGGCCTCCTACAATGAGCAGTTCTTC. The rearrangement uses TRBV2 and TRBJ2-1; 7 positions match TRBD1. Losses at the gene ends were 6 bases for V and 0 bases for J; bases not matched to a gene: 5. CDR3 size: 15 residues. Germline CDR1 SNHLY, CDR2 FYNNEI.

The V call is TRBV29-1, the J call TRBJ1-4; D gene uncertain. This CDR3 contains 12 residues. Germline CDR1 and CDR2: SQVTM and ANQGSEA. The CDR3 reads CAGVGEVRKLFF. CDR3 nucleotides: TGCGCCGGAGTGGGAGAGGTTCGAAAACTGTTTTTT.

The chain combines TRBV27 with TRBJ2-7, with 11 bases lining up with TRBD2. The germline V gene has CDR1 MNHEY and CDR2 SMNVEV (reference sequence). After removal of 5 bases from V and 4 bases from J, the junction contained 10 bases not matched to a gene. The CDR3 loop spans 16 amino acids. Written as DNA, the CDR3 is TGTGCCAGCAGTCCCGTAGCGGGGGGGACCTTATACGAGCAGTACTTC. It is translated as CASSPVAGGTLYEQYF.

CDR3 sequence (DNA): TGCGCCAGCAGCCGCATGACTAGCGGGGGATACGAGCAGTACTTC. This translates into CASSRMTSGGYEQYF. The rearrangement uses TRBV4-1 and TRBJ2-7, with 12 bases lining up with TRBD2. This CDR3 is 15 amino acids long. Per germline, CDR1 MGHRA and CDR2 YSYEKL. V dropped 4 bases and J dropped 4; count of bases not matched to a gene: 5.

The rearrangement joins TRBV7-2 to TRBJ1-6; D is uncertain. This CDR3 has 14 residues. Germline V CDR1 and CDR2: SGHTA, FQGNSA. Trimming took 6 bases from V and 4 from J, leaving 10 bases between them. Here the CDR3 reads CASRQRPYNSPLHF. The CDR3 DNA is TGTGCCAGCAGACAGAGACCGTATAATTCACCCCTCCACTTT.

The J gene is TRBJ1-5, the V gene TRBV30; TRBD1 aligns across 11 bases. This CDR3 region has 14 residues. The germline V gene encodes CDR1 GTSNPN and CDR2 SVGIG (reference sequence). V was clipped by 3 bases and J by 5 bases; unmatched bases: 3. CDR3 nucleotide sequence: TGTGCCTGGAGGGGACAGGGGGGACATCAGCCCCAGCATTTT. Its protein product is CAWRGQGGHQPQHF.

J is TRBJ2-3 and V is TRBV9, with D tentatively TRBD2 (9 bases). Germline values: CDR1 SGDLS, CDR2 YYNGEE. The CDR3 has 19 residues. V was shortened by 3 bases and J by 0 bases, with 23 bases between the two germline ends. The CDR3 DNA reads as TGTGCCAGCAGCGAGGACAGGGTGGCTAGCGGGACCAGCACAGATACGCAGTATTTT. Encoded protein: CASSEDRVASGTSTDTQYF.

This clone was observed a few times. This sequence joins TRBV7-9 and TRBJ1-1; 9 bases are shared with TRBD1. From germline, CDR1 is SEHNR and CDR2 FQNEAQ (reference sequence). There are 17 residues in the CDR3. The J segment lost 5 bases and the V segment lost 5 bases, leaving 15 bases of the junction unmatched. The CDR3 coding sequence is TGTGCCAGCAGCGCAGGACAGGGGAGAAGTGGGATGACTGAAGCTTTCTTT. Translation: CASSAGQGRSGMTEAFF. The full variable domain, with the rest looked up from reference TRBV7-9 and TRBJ1-1, is DTGVSQNPRHKITKRGQNVTFRCDPISEHNRLYWYRQTLGQGPEFLTYFQNEAQLEKSRLLSDRFSAERPKGSFSTLEIQRTEQGDSAMYLCASSAGQGRSGMTEAFFGQGTRLTVV.

The V gene is TRBV7-9, the J gene TRBJ1-5; D may be TRBD1 (6 bases). Trimming took 1 base from V and 7 from J, leaving 17 bases between them. CDR1 and CDR2 from the germline V gene are SEHNR and FQNEAQ (reference sequence). This CDR3 contains 16 residues. CDR3 sequence: CASSLEPGAAGQPQHF. As DNA, the CDR3 is TGTGCCAGCAGCTTAGAACCAGGGGCCGCCGGACAGCCCCAGCATTTT.

The V and J genes are TRBV15 and TRBJ1-2; 12 bases match TRBD1. Trimming removed 1 base from V and 7 bases from J; junction bases left unmatched: 7. The CDR3 is 16 residues long. CDR1 and CDR2 (germline): LNHNV, YYDKDF (reference sequence). The CDR3 spells CATSRGVGTGGFGYTF. The CDR3 DNA is TGTGCCACCAGCAGAGGGGTGGGGACAGGGGGCTTTGGCTACACCTTC.

The chain joins TRBV15 to TRBJ1-1, with D unresolved. CDR1 and CDR2 from the germline V gene are LNHNV and YYDKDF (reference sequence). Trimming shortened V by 5 bases and J by 1 base, and 14 bases separated the two germline ends. The CDR3 runs 15 residues. Written as DNA, the CDR3 is TGTGCCACCAGCTCCCGAGCAGGAGGGAACACTGAAGCTTTCTTT. This translates into CATSSRAGGNTEAFF.

This sequence joins TRBV18 and TRBJ2-7; D not certain. Trimming left V 3 bases short and J 6 bases short, with 12 bases between. This CDR3 region has 13 residues. Germline values: CDR1 KGHSH, CDR2 LQKENI. The CDR3 DNA follows: TGTGCCAGCTCACCGGTAGAGCTTACCGAGCAGTACTTC. Amino acids: CASSPVELTEQYF.

The chain joins TRBV7-9 to TRBJ2-1, with 9 positions matching TRBD2. This CDR3 is 16 amino acids long. Germline values: CDR1 SEHNR, CDR2 FQNEAQ (reference sequence). J lost 0 bases, V lost 5 bases, and 5 bases had no gene match. DNA for the CDR3: TGTGCCAGCAGCCCCCTAGCGGGGAGCTCCTACAATGAGCAGTTCTTC. It specifies CASSPLAGSSYNEQFF.

V and J are TRBV11-3 and TRBJ2-1; weak D call: TRBD2 (5 bases). The CDR3 runs 13 residues. The ends were cut back, 4 bases at V and 10 bases at J, with 14 bases in the middle. CDR1 is SGHNT, CDR2 YENEEA, per germline. The CDR3 coding sequence is TGTGCCAGCAGCTCCAGTGCTCGCGGGGAGCAGTTCTTC. Translation: CASSSSARGEQFF.

The DNA for the CDR3 is TGTGCCAGCAGAAGGGGCGCAGAGAACACTGAAGCTTTCTTT. Translating it yields CASRRGAENTEAFF. V gene TRBV7-9 combines with J gene TRBJ1-1, with D tentatively TRBD1 (5 bases). V was clipped by 6 bases and J by 1 base, with 12 bases between them. CDR3 length: 14 residues. CDR1 is SEHNR, CDR2 FQNEAQ, per germline (reference sequence).

V usage is TRBV6-5 and J usage is TRBJ1-1; D perhaps matches TRBD1 (6 bases). The V gene's germline CDR1 is MNHEY and CDR2 SVGAGI. Trimming removed 6 bases from V and 6 bases from J, with 20 bases in between. The length of the CDR3 is 15 residues. In nucleotides, the CDR3 is TGTGCCAGCAGCACACCTGGACAGATGGCAGCTGAAGCTTTCTTT. Protein product: CASSTPGQMAAEAFF.

This chain joins TRBV28 and TRBJ1-3, with D tentatively TRBD1 (6 bases). Trimming took off 5 bases at V and 2 bases at J, with 10 bases between the two ends. From germline, CDR1 is MDHEN and CDR2 SYDVKM. The CDR3 is 14 residues long. The CDR3 is CASSRAGAGNTIYF. CDR3 sequence (DNA): TGTGCCAGCAGTAGAGCAGGGGCTGGAAACACCATATATTTT.

The chain uses TRBV18 and TRBJ1-1, with 9 bases identical to TRBD1. The CDR3 is 15 residues long. With V trimmed by 3 bases and J by 3 bases, 5 bases remained unmatched. Germline V gene lookup returns CDR1 KGHSH and CDR2 LQKENI. As DNA, the CDR3 is TGTGCCAGCTCACCTTCACAGGGGGCGGACACTGAAGCTTTCTTT. Encoded protein: CASSPSQGADTEAFF.

The V and J genes are TRBV9 and TRBJ2-3; TRBD2 matches at 8 bases. Per germline, CDR1 SGDLS and CDR2 YYNGEE. The CDR3 runs to 18 residues. The V and J ends lost 0 bases and 3 bases, in that order; junction bases with no gene match: 12. The CDR3 region has the DNA TGTGCCAGCAGCGTAGCCGGACTAGCCCTCCAGAGGACAGATACGCAGTATTTT. Protein product: CASSVAGLALQRTDTQYF.

V gene TRBV7-8 combines with J gene TRBJ2-1; weak D call: TRBD2 (7 bases). This CDR3 is 15 amino acids long. The V end lost 2 bases, the J end lost 9 bases, and 17 bases lay between the germline ends. The V gene's germline CDR1 is SGHVS and CDR2 FQNEAQ. CDR3 coding DNA: TGTGCCAGCAGCTTACTGGCGGGGGCCGGGGGTGAGCAGTTCTTC. This encodes CASSLLAGAGGEQFF.

CDR3 nucleotides: TGTGCCAGCAGCCGTACTACCCAACTGTTTTTT. Residues: CASSRTTQLFF. The chain recombines TRBV3-1 (or the pseudogene TRBV3-2) with TRBJ1-4, with no clear D. The V end was cut by 4 bases, the J end by 12 bases, with 9 bases between. This CDR3 has 11 residues. Per the germline V gene, CDR1 is LGHDT and CDR2 is YNNKEL (reference sequence).

This CDR3 reads CASSTYRDIRYEQYF. The CDR3 coding sequence is TGTGCCAGCAGTACTTACCGGGACATCCGATACGAGCAGTACTTC. The chain employs TRBV6-2 or TRBV6-3 and TRBJ2-7; D might be TRBD1 (6 bases). The germline V and J ends were trimmed by 5 bases and 4 bases, with 18 bases remaining between them. Per the germline V gene, CDR1 is MNHEY and CDR2 is SVGEGT. The CDR3 is 15 residues long.